The rows below give T cell receptor beta chains drawn from one sample of a study of blood T cell repertoires in COVID-19. Clones were read by immunoSEQ multiplex PCR, and TCRdb kept only the in-frame ones, dropping some. Found here are a few hundred thousand clones, about 87% of them singletons; the top ten hold about 3%. The sample was PBMCs or T cells enriched from blood (not recorded which). All receptors come from a woman aged 45-60 years who had recovered from COVID-19. Each CDR3 is given with its conserved first and last residue. Each record gives: clone size, D gene, J gene, V gene, CDR3 protein, CDR3 DNA. A D gene is named only where the DNA matches it firmly. Clone size appears in some rows only: once, few, many, or a class for an expanded clone.

clone_size: NA
d_call: NA
j_call: TRBJ1-2
v_call: TRBV19
cdr3_aa: CASSIASDNYGYTF
cdr3_nt: TGTGCCAGTAGTATAGCGAGCGATAACTATGGCTACACCTTC

clone_size: NA
d_call: TRBD1
j_call: TRBJ1-5
v_call: TRBV7-2
cdr3_aa: CASSLTGTGNQPQHF
cdr3_nt: TGTGCCAGCAGCCTAACCGGGACAGGGAATCAGCCCCAGCATTTT

clone_size: NA
d_call: NA
j_call: TRBJ1-2
v_call: TRBV28
cdr3_aa: CASSPRVYGYTF
cdr3_nt: TGTGCCAGCAGCCCCAGGGTTTATGGCTACACCTTC

clone_size: once
d_call: NA
j_call: TRBJ1-5
v_call: TRBV28
cdr3_aa: CASSLVRGQPQHF
cdr3_nt: TGTGCCAGCAGCTTAGTCCGGGGTCAGCCCCAGCATTTT

clone_size: NA
d_call: NA
j_call: TRBJ1-5
v_call: TRBV6-1
cdr3_aa: CASSELGGQPQHF
cdr3_nt: TGTGCCAGCAGTGAACTCGGGGGGCAGCCCCAGCATTTT

clone_size: NA
d_call: TRBD1
j_call: TRBJ1-2
v_call: TRBV19
cdr3_aa: CASSNVDRGRYGYTF
cdr3_nt: TGTGCCAGTAGTAACGTCGACAGGGGAAGATATGGCTACACCTTC

clone_size: NA
d_call: NA
j_call: TRBJ1-1
v_call: TRBV4-1
cdr3_aa: CASSQDRGSQGRTEAFF
cdr3_nt: TGCGCCAGCAGCCAAGATCGGGGTTCACAGGGTCGGACTGAAGCTTTCTTT

clone_size: NA
d_call: TRBD1
j_call: TRBJ1-4
v_call: TRBV5-6
cdr3_aa: CASSPKGALDEKLFF
cdr3_nt: TGTGCCAGCAGCCCGAAGGGGGCCCTTGATGAAAAACTGTTTTTT

clone_size: NA
d_call: NA
j_call: TRBJ1-1
v_call: TRBV11-3
cdr3_aa: CASSFGGVTEAFF
cdr3_nt: TGTGCCAGCAGCTTCGGGGGGGTGACTGAAGCTTTCTTT

clone_size: once
d_call: TRBD1
j_call: TRBJ2-7
v_call: TRBV7-3
cdr3_aa: CASSLRGQGTEQYF
cdr3_nt: TGTGCCAGCAGCTTAAGGGGACAGGGGACAGAGCAGTACTTC

clone_size: few
d_call: TRBD1
j_call: TRBJ2-5
v_call: TRBV5-8
cdr3_aa: CASSQDRGETQYF
cdr3_nt: TGTGCCAGCAGCCAGGACAGGGGAGAGACCCAGTACTTC

clone_size: NA
d_call: NA
j_call: TRBJ2-5
v_call: TRBV27
cdr3_aa: CASSGGAETQYF
cdr3_nt: TGTGCCAGCAGTGGGGGGGCGGAGACCCAGTACTTC

clone_size: NA
d_call: TRBD1
j_call: TRBJ1-5
v_call: TRBV2
cdr3_aa: CASSEPTGQGKQPQHF
cdr3_nt: TGTGCCAGCAGTGAACCGACGGGACAGGGGAAACAGCCCCAGCATTTT

clone_size: NA
d_call: TRBD2
j_call: TRBJ2-1
v_call: TRBV24-1
cdr3_aa: CATSDPSTGRAYNEQFF
cdr3_nt: TGTGCCACCAGTGATCCCTCCACCGGGAGGGCCTACAATGAGCAGTTCTTC

clone_size: NA
d_call: NA
j_call: TRBJ2-7
v_call: TRBV30
cdr3_aa: CAWSIQYEQYF
cdr3_nt: TGTGCCTGGAGTATCCAATACGAGCAGTACTTC

clone_size: few
d_call: NA
j_call: TRBJ2-6
v_call: TRBV16
cdr3_aa: CASSQFLVAANGANVLTF
cdr3_nt: TGTGCCAGCAGCCAATTCTTGGTAGCGGCAAATGGGGCCAACGTCCTGACTTTC

clone_size: NA
d_call: TRBD1
j_call: TRBJ1-2
v_call: TRBV30
cdr3_aa: CACPPGQGRGGYTF
cdr3_nt: TGTGCCTGCCCTCCAGGACAGGGGAGGGGTGGCTACACCTTC

clone_size: NA
d_call: TRBD1
j_call: TRBJ1-1
v_call: TRBV7-2
cdr3_aa: CASSLGTGGAEAFF
cdr3_nt: TGTGCCAGCAGCTTAGGGACAGGGGGCGCTGAAGCTTTCTTT

clone_size: NA
d_call: NA
j_call: TRBJ2-1
v_call: TRBV15
cdr3_aa: CATSRRAGDYNEQFF
cdr3_nt: TGTGCCACCAGCCGTAGGGCGGGTGACTACAATGAGCAGTTCTTC

clone_size: few
d_call: NA
j_call: TRBJ2-2
v_call: TRBV7-9
cdr3_aa: CASRHDTTGELFF
cdr3_nt: TGTGCCAGCAGACATGACACCACCGGGGAGCTGTTTTTT

clone_size: NA
d_call: TRBD2
j_call: TRBJ2-1
v_call: TRBV30
cdr3_aa: CAWNPSGRAQSNEQFF
cdr3_nt: TGTGCCTGGAACCCTAGCGGGAGGGCCCAGAGCAATGAGCAGTTCTTC

clone_size: NA
d_call: TRBD1
j_call: TRBJ1-5
v_call: TRBV28
cdr3_aa: CASSSTGAVNQPQHF
cdr3_nt: TGTGCCAGCAGCTCGACAGGGGCAGTGAATCAGCCCCAGCATTTT

clone_size: NA
d_call: TRBD1
j_call: TRBJ2-3
v_call: TRBV7-9
cdr3_aa: CASSAGTGSTDTQYF
cdr3_nt: TGTGCCAGCAGCGCCGGGACAGGGAGCACAGATACGCAGTATTTT

clone_size: NA
d_call: TRBD1
j_call: TRBJ1-3
v_call: TRBV11-2
cdr3_aa: CASSWDRGKENTIYF
cdr3_nt: TGTGCCAGCAGCTGGGACAGGGGGAAGGAAAACACCATATATTTT

clone_size: NA
d_call: TRBD1
j_call: TRBJ2-3
v_call: TRBV7-2
cdr3_aa: CASSSYRGGDTQYF
cdr3_nt: TGTGCCAGCAGCTCATACAGGGGCGGAGATACGCAGTATTTT

clone_size: NA
d_call: NA
j_call: TRBJ2-3
v_call: TRBV30
cdr3_aa: CAWGGTTDTQYF
cdr3_nt: TGTGCCTGGGGGGGGACTACAGATACGCAGTATTTT

clone_size: once
d_call: TRBD2
j_call: TRBJ2-7
v_call: TRBV6-5
cdr3_aa: CASRYGRGGSGEQYF
cdr3_nt: TGTGCCAGCAGATACGGGAGGGGCGGGAGTGGTGAGCAGTACTTC

clone_size: few
d_call: NA
j_call: TRBJ2-7
v_call: TRBV11-3
cdr3_aa: CASSLGLRYEQYF
cdr3_nt: TGTGCCAGCAGCTTAGGACTCCGCTACGAGCAGTACTTC

clone_size: NA
d_call: NA
j_call: TRBJ2-5
v_call: TRBV18
cdr3_aa: CASSPSDKLTRINWETQYF
cdr3_nt: TGTGCCAGCTCACCATCAGATAAACTGACTAGGATTAATTGGGAGACCCAGTACTTC

clone_size: once
d_call: NA
j_call: TRBJ2-5
v_call: TRBV24-1
cdr3_aa: CATSQGGPQETQYF
cdr3_nt: TGTGCCACCAGTCAGGGAGGACCCCAAGAGACCCAGTACTTC

clone_size: NA
d_call: TRBD2
j_call: TRBJ2-2
v_call: TRBV18
cdr3_aa: CASSPGLAVNTGELFF
cdr3_nt: TGTGCCAGCTCACCCGGACTAGCGGTGAACACCGGGGAGCTGTTTTTT

clone_size: NA
d_call: NA
j_call: TRBJ2-7
v_call: TRBV7-2
cdr3_aa: CASSPPTDYEQYF
cdr3_nt: TGTGCCAGCAGCCCCCCGACAGATTACGAGCAGTACTTC

clone_size: NA
d_call: NA
j_call: TRBJ2-2
v_call: TRBV9
cdr3_aa: CASSVTGMDTGELFF
cdr3_nt: TGTGCCAGCAGCGTGACCGGGATGGACACCGGGGAGCTGTTTTTT